This T cell receptor (beta chain) was obtained from a study of Graves' ophthalmopathy and Graves' hyperthyroidism. CDR1 KGHDR and CDR2 SFDVKD come from the germline V gene. The CDR3 length is 13 residues. V was shortened by 6 bases and J by 1 base, with 5 bases between the two germline ends. RNA transcripts were the template, and TCR beta CDR3 regions were amplified from them. RT-PCR in the first round used HTBI primers; a second-round multiplex PCR followed. TCRdb itself ran the multiplex PCR reads through MiXCR, one entry per CDR3 protein. Of over a million distinct CDR3 sequences in the sample, less than 45% were seen once. This clonotype appeared many times.

This sequence joins TRBV24-1 and TRBJ2-2; no firm D call. The sequencing sample was made of peripheral blood or thyroid tissue (not recorded which). This sequence was found in an adult man with Graves' hyperthyroidism. The CDR3 reads CATSSRNTGELFF. The CDR3 nucleotides are TGTGCCACCAGTTCGAGGAACACCGGGGAGCTGTTTTTT.